Sequencing of this T cell receptor (beta chain) was carried out in a study of T cell responses to AZD1222 COVID-19 vaccine. Background on the study: Whether given at about 4 or about 12 weeks, second doses were pooled. Findings of the study overall: Mostly white British, mostly female donors; authors suggested clonal diversity may be underestimated. The peak T cell response came first, and repertoires were sampled only after it.

Sequencing was performed with immunoSEQ multiplex PCR; in TCRdb, only in-frame clones are kept and a portion is missing. The repertoire holds over 100,000 clones, with 85% to 90% as singletons. The CDR3 runs to 12 residues. V lost 5 bases and J lost 8, with 10 bases in between. Germline CDR1 reads SGHRS; CDR2 reads YFSETQ. To note about this clone: Antigen unknown.

The sample was peripheral blood, taken on day 0 of AZD1222 vaccination. The chain employs TRBV5-1 and TRBJ1-4, with a weak D call TRBD1 (5 bases). The sequence was obtained from an adult in good health. The CDR3 spells CASRYRGEKLFF. Written as DNA, the CDR3 is TGCGCCAGCAGATATCGGGGGGAAAAACTGTTTTTT. Full variable domain (remainder filled in from reference TRBV5-1 and TRBJ1-4): KAGVTQTPRYLIKTRGQQVTLSCSPISGHRSVSWYQQTPGQGLQFLFEYFSETQRNKGNFPGRFSGRQFSNSRSEMNVSTLELGDSALYLCASRYRGEKLFFGSGTQLSVL.